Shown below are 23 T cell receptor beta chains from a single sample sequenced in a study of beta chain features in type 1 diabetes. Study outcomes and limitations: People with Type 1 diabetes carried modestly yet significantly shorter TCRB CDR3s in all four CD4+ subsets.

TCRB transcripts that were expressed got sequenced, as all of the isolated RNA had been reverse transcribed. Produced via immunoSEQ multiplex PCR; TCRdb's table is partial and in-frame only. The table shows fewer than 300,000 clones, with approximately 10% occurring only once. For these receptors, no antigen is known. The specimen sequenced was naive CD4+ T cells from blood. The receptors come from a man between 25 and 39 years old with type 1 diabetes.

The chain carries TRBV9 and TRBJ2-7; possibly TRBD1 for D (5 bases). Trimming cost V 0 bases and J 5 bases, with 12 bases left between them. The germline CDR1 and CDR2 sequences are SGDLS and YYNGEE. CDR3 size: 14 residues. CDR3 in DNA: TGTGCCAGCAGCGTAGCTGCAGGGTTGAACGAGCAGTACTTC. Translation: CASSVAAGLNEQYF.

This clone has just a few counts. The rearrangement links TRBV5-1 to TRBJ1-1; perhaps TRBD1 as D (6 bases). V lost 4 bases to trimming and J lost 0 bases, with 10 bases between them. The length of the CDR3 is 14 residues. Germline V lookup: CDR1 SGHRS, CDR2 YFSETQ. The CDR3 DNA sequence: TGCGCCAGCAGCGCCAGGGGCTTGAACACTGAAGCTTTCTTT. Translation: CASSARGLNTEAFF.

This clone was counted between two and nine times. This CDR3 reads CATSRGGGSPYEQYF. CDR3 coding DNA: TGTGCCACCAGCAGAGGGGGGGGCAGTCCCTACGAGCAGTACTTC. The V and J genes are TRBV15 and TRBJ2-7, with a weak D call TRBD2 (7 bases). The CDR3 is 15 residues long. CDR1 and CDR2 from the germline V gene are LNHNV and YYDKDF (reference sequence). V was clipped by 1 base and J by 2 bases, with 12 bases between them.

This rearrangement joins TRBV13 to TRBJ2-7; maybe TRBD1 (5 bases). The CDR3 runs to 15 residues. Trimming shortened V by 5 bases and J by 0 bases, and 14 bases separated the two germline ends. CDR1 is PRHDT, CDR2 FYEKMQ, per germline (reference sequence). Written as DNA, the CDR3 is TGTGCCAGCAGCCAAGGGGTTCCTAACTCCTACGAGCAGTACTTC. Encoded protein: CASSQGVPNSYEQYF.

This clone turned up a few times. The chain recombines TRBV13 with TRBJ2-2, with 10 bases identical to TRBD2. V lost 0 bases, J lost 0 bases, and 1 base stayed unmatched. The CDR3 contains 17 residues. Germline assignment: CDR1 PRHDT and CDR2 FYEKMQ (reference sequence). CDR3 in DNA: TGTGCCAGCAGCTTAGGAGGACTAGCGGCGAACACCGGGGAGCTGTTTTTT. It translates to CASSLGGLAANTGELFF.

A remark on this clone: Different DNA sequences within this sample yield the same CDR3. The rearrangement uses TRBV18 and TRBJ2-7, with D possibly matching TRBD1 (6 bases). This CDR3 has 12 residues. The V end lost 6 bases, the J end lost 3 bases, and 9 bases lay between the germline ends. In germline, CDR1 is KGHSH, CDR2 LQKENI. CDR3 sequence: CASSPRGYEQYF. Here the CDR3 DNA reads TGTGCCAGCTCCCCCAGGGGCTACGAGCAGTACTTC.

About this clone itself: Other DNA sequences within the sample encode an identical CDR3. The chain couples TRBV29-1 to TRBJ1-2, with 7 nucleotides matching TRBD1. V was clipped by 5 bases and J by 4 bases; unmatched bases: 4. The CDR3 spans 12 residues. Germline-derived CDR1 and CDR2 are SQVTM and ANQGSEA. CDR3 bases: TGCAGCGTTTCACAGGGGCCCTATGGCTACACCTTC. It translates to CSVSQGPYGYTF.

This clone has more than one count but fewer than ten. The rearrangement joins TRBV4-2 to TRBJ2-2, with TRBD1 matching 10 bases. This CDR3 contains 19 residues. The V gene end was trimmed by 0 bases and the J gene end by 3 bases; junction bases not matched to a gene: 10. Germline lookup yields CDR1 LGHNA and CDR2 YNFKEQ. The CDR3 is CASSQEVSGTGVHTGELFF. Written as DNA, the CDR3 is TGTGCCAGCAGCCAAGAAGTCTCCGGGACAGGGGTTCACACCGGGGAGCTGTTTTTT.

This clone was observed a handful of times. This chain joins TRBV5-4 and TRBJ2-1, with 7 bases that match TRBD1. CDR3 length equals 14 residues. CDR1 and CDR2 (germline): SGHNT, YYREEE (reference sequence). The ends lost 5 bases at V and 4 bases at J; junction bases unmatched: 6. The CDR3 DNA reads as TGTGCCAGCAGGTATACAGGGGTATACAATGAGCAGTTCTTC. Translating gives CASRYTGVYNEQFF. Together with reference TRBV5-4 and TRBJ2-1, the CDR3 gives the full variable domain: ETGVTQSPTHLIKTRGQQVTLRCSSQSGHNTVSWYQQALGQGPQFIFQYYREEENGRGNFPPRFSGLQFPNYSSELNVNALELDDSALYLCASRYTGVYNEQFFGPGTRLTVL.

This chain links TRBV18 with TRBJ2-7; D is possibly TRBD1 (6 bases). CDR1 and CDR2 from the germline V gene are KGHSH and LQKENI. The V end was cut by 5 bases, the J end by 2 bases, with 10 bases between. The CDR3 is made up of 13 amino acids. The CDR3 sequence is CASSSGHPYEQYF. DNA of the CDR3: TGTGCCAGCTCATCGGGACACCCCTACGAGCAGTACTTC.

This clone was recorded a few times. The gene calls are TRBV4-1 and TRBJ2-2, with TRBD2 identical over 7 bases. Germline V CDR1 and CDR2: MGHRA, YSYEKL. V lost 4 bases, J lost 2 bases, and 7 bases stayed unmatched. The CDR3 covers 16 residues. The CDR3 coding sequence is TGCGCCAGCAGCCCGTTCCGGGACTACAACACCGGGGAGCTGTTTTTT. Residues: CASSPFRDYNTGELFF.

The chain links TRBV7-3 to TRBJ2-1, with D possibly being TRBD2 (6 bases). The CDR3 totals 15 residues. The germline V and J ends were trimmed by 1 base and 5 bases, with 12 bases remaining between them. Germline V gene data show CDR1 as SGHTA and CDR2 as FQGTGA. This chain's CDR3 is CASSLRGVGDNEQFF. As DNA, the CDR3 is TGTGCCAGCAGCTTAAGGGGGGTTGGGGACAATGAGCAGTTCTTC.

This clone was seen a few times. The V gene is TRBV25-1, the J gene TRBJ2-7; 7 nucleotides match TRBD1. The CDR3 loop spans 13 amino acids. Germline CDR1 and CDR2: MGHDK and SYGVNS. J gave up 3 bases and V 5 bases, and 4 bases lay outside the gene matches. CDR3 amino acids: CASSRTGLYEQYF. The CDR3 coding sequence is TGTGCCAGCAGTCGGACAGGCCTCTACGAGCAGTACTTC.

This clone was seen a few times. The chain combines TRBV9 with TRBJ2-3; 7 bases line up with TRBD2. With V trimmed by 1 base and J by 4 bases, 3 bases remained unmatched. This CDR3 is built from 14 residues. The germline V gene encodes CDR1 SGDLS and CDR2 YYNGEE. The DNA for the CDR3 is TGTGCCAGCAGCGTACAAAGCGGGGCAGATACGCAGTATTTT. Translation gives CASSVQSGADTQYF.

The CDR3 region is CASSTLRGGQRSYNEQFF. CDR3 bases: TGTGCCAGCAGCACCCTCCGGGGGGGGCAACGGTCCTACAATGAGCAGTTCTTC. The rearrangement uses TRBV5-4 and TRBJ2-1; 8 positions agree with TRBD2. Germline assignment: CDR1 SGHNT and CDR2 YYREEE (reference sequence). The CDR3 spans 18 residues. With V trimmed by 4 bases and J by 1 base, 13 bases remained unmatched.

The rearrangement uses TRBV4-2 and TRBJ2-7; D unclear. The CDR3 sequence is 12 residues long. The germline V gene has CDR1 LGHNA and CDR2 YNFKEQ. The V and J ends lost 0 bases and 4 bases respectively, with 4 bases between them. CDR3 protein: CASSQDRYEQYF. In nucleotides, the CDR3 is TGTGCCAGCAGCCAAGACAGATACGAGCAGTACTTC.

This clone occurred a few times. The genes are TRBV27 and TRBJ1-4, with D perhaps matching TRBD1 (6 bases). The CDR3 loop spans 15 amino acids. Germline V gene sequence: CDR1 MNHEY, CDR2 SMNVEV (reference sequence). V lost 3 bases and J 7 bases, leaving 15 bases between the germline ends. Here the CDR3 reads CASSFGQTGREKLFF. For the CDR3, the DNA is TGTGCCAGCAGTTTCGGACAGACGGGACGTGAAAAACTGTTTTTT.

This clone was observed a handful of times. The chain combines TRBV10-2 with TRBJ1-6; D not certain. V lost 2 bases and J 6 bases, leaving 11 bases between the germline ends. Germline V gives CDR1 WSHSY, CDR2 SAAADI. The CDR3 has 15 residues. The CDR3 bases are TGCGCCAGCAGTGAGGAGGGAACGGCTAATTCACCCCTCCACTTT. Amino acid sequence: CASSEEGTANSPLHF.

This CDR3 is CASSKGGFRTSGYPPYEQYF. The CDR3 bases are TGTGCCAGCAGCAAAGGAGGTTTCAGGACTAGCGGGTACCCTCCCTACGAGCAGTACTTC. The chain recombines TRBV21-1 with TRBJ2-7; the table's D call, TRBD2, was not checked against the DNA. TRBV21-1 is a recognized pseudogene. There are 20 residues in the CDR3.

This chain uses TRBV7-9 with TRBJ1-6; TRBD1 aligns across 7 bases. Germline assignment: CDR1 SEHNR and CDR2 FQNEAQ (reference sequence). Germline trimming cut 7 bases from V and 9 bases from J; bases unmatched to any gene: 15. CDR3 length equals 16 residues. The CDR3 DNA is TGTGCCAGCAACCTACAGGGGACAGAAGTGGGTTCACCCCTCCACTTT. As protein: CASNLQGTEVGSPLHF. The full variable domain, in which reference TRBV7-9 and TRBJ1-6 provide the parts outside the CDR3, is DTGVSQNPRHKITKRGQNVTFRCDPISEHNRLYWYRQTLGQGPEFLTYFQNEAQLEKSRLLSDRFSAERPKGSFSTLEIQRTEQGDSAMYLCASNLQGTEVGSPLHFGNGTRLTVT.

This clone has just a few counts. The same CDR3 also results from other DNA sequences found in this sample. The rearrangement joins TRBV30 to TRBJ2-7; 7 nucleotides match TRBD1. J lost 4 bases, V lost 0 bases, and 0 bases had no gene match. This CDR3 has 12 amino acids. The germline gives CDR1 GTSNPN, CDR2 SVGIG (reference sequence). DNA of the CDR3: TGTGCCTGGAGTGTACAGGGGTACGAGCAGTACTTC. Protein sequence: CAWSVQGYEQYF.

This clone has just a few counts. The DNA of the CDR3 is TGCGCCAGCAGCTCAGGTCGGGGACAAAGAGGCTATGGCTACACCTTC. It is translated as CASSSGRGQRGYGYTF. The chain couples TRBV5-1 to TRBJ1-2; perhaps TRBD1 as D (6 bases). V lost 3 bases to trimming and J lost 4 bases, with 19 bases between them. Germline CDR1 SGHRS, CDR2 YFSETQ. CDR3 size: 16 residues.

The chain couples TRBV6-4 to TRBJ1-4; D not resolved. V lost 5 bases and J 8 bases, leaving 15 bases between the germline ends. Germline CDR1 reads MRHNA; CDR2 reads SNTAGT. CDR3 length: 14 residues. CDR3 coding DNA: TGTGCCAGCAGTAGTCACAGACCTCTGGAAAAACTGTTTTTT. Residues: CASSSHRPLEKLFF.